The 17 T cell receptor beta chains reported below all come from one sample, sequenced in a study of cytomegalovirus exposure and HLA in healthy donors. Profiling relied on immunoSEQ multiplex PCR, and the TCRdb table lists in-frame clones only, not all of them. This sample has roughly 56,000 clones; roughly nine tenths occur once, and the top ten carry 2.2%. Input material: PBMCs. The receptors stem from a woman in her twenties or thirties in good health and CMV-seronegative.

This clone is a singleton in its sample. The CDR3 coding sequence is TGTGCCAGCAGCGTTGCGGGACAGGTGTACAATGAGCAGTTCTTC. Translated, it gives CASSVAGQVYNEQFF. This chain connects TRBV9 to TRBJ2-1; TRBD1 matches at 8 bases. This CDR3 has 15 residues. After removal of 2 bases from V and 4 bases from J, the junction contained 5 bases not matched to a gene. Germline CDR1 is SGDLS and CDR2 is YYNGEE.

The J gene is TRBJ1-1, the V gene TRBV7-9, with 8 bases fitting TRBD1. The germline V gene has CDR1 SEHNR and CDR2 FQNEAQ (reference sequence). V lost 9 bases to trimming and J lost 3 bases; unmatched junction nucleotides: 18. CDR3 size: 17 residues. The CDR3 bases are TGTGCCAGAGAAATCAGGGGGCGCGGGGGTGGTGACACTGAAGCTTTCTTT. As protein: CAREIRGRGGGDTEAFF.

V usage is TRBV10-2 and J usage is TRBJ1-2; 7 bases align to TRBD1. The CDR3 covers 14 residues. Germline CDR1 WSHSY, CDR2 SAAADI. V lost 4 bases and J lost 4; bases outside the gene matches: 6. The CDR3 DNA reads TGCGCCAGCAGTGGAGGGGGCGCTGGCTATGGCTACACCTTC. Translating gives CASSGGGAGYGYTF.

The genes are TRBV6-1 and TRBJ2-2; 7 bases fit TRBD1. The CDR3 has 14 residues. Looked up from germline, CDR1 is MNHNS and CDR2 is SASEGT. With 10 bases clipped from V and 4 bases from J, the junction kept 9 bases outside the gene matches. Here the CDR3 DNA reads TGTGCCACCGGACAGGTTAAGGGCACCGGGGAGCTGTTTTTT. Encoded protein: CATGQVKGTGELFF.

This rearrangement joins TRBV7-9 to TRBJ1-1, with D maybe TRBD1 (5 bases). Trimming pared 2 bases from V and 7 bases from J, leaving 23 bases between. This CDR3 contains 17 residues. Per germline, CDR1 SEHNR and CDR2 FQNEAQ (reference sequence). CDR3 protein: CASSLPNPGGGFGEAFF. The CDR3 DNA is TGTGCCAGCAGCTTACCTAACCCGGGGGGGGGTTTCGGTGAAGCTTTCTTT.

The CDR3 loop reads CASSLDWLSGKETQYF. For the CDR3, the DNA is TGTGCCAGCAGCTTAGATTGGCTTAGCGGGAAAGAGACCCAGTACTTC. This chain joins TRBV11-2 and TRBJ2-5, with 8 bases lining up with TRBD2. This CDR3 region has 16 residues. V lost 0 bases, J lost 3 bases, and 6 bases stayed unmatched. The germline V gene encodes CDR1 SGHAT and CDR2 FQNNGV.

The rearrangement links TRBV4-2 to TRBJ1-1; D remains unclear. Germline V gene data show CDR1 as LGHNA and CDR2 as YNFKEQ. CDR3 size: 14 residues. Trimming stripped 3 bases from V and 0 bases from J, with 8 bases between. In DNA, the CDR3 is TGTGCCAGCAGCCAGCCATCAGTGAACACTGAAGCTTTCTTT. Its translation is CASSQPSVNTEAFF.

This chain uses TRBV9 with TRBJ2-1; 7 nucleotides line up with TRBD2. CDR3 length: 15 residues. Germline V gives CDR1 SGDLS, CDR2 YYNGEE. J gave up 4 bases and V 6 bases, and 10 bases lay outside the gene matches. CDR3 loop: CASNLGLAEYNEQFF. The CDR3 DNA reads TGTGCCAGCAACCTCGGGCTAGCGGAGTACAATGAGCAGTTCTTC.

This chain links TRBV10-3 with TRBJ2-2; D is unclear. This CDR3 comprises 16 residues. Germline CDR1 and CDR2: ENHRY and SYGVKD. Trimming pared 8 bases from V and 3 bases from J, leaving 19 bases between. CDR3 region: CAISPAAPMDTGELFF. CDR3 in DNA: TGTGCCATCTCCCCCGCGGCGCCGATGGACACCGGGGAGCTGTTTTTT.

This rearrangement joins TRBV10-3 to TRBJ1-2; TRBD1 aligns across 8 bases. With 3 bases clipped from V and 4 bases from J, the junction kept 4 bases outside the gene matches. The length of the CDR3 is 14 residues. Germline CDR1 and CDR2: ENHRY and SYGVKD. This CDR3 reads CAISEGTGPYGYTF. The CDR3 bases are TGTGCCATCAGTGAAGGGACAGGCCCCTATGGCTACACCTTC.

The rearrangement links TRBV21-1 to TRBJ2-1; TRBD2 is taken as the D call from the table, unchecked against the DNA. TRBV21-1 is marked as a pseudogene. The CDR3 loop spans 18 amino acids. CDR3 DNA: TGTGCCAGCAGCCAACTTTCACTGGTGACTAGCTCCTACAATGAGCAGTTCTTC. Its protein is CASSQLSLVTSSYNEQFF.

V is TRBV6-5 and J is TRBJ2-5; 7 bases align to TRBD1. This CDR3 region has 14 residues. Germline V gene data show CDR1 as MNHEY and CDR2 as SVGAGI. After removal of 4 bases from V and 5 bases from J, the junction contained 7 bases not matched to a gene. The CDR3 protein is CASSFSGQSETQYF. The CDR3 bases are TGTGCCAGCAGTTTTTCGGGACAGTCGGAGACCCAGTACTTC.

The rearrangement uses TRBV10-3 and TRBJ1-1; D is unclear. Germline lookup yields CDR1 ENHRY and CDR2 SYGVKD. The V gene lost 8 bases and the J gene lost 0 bases, with 4 bases spanning the gap. This CDR3 is built from 11 residues. The CDR3 sequence: CAIRLNTEAFF. The CDR3 DNA is TGTGCCATCCGTTTGAACACTGAAGCTTTCTTT.

J is TRBJ2-2 and V is TRBV28; weak D call: TRBD2 (6 bases). V was pared by 2 bases and J by 1 base, with 8 bases between. CDR1 and CDR2 from the germline V gene are MDHEN and SYDVKM. CDR3 length equals 15 residues. The chain's CDR3 is CASSLGGENTGELFF. CDR3 coding DNA: TGTGCCAGCAGTTTAGGAGGGGAGAACACCGGGGAGCTGTTTTTT.

V gene TRBV10-3 combines with J gene TRBJ2-7, with TRBD2 matching 10 bases. Germline V gene lookup returns CDR1 ENHRY and CDR2 SYGVKD. This CDR3 has 17 residues. The V segment lost 1 base and the J segment 2 bases; nucleotides outside the gene matches: 8. For the CDR3, the DNA is TGTGCCATCAGTGAGTTTCTAGCGGGAGCGAACGCCTACGAGCAGTACTTC. Its protein is CAISEFLAGANAYEQYF.

The V gene is TRBV5-5, the J gene TRBJ1-2; D is ambiguous. Trimming stripped 2 bases from V and 4 bases from J, with 15 bases between. The V gene's germline CDR1 is SGHKS and CDR2 YYEKEE (reference sequence). This CDR3 is 15 amino acids long. The chain's CDR3 is CASSLPRRASYGYTF. The CDR3 DNA reads as TGTGCCAGCAGCTTACCCCGGAGGGCGAGCTATGGCTACACCTTC.

This rearrangement joins TRBV7-9 to TRBJ1-4; 8 bases match TRBD1. The CDR3 is made up of 14 amino acids. In germline, CDR1 is SEHNR, CDR2 FQNEAQ (reference sequence). V shed 4 bases, J shed 7 bases, and the junction held 5 bases outside the gene matches. DNA for the CDR3: TGTGCCAGCAGCTCGACAGGGGAGGCTGAAAAACTGTTTTTT. It translates to CASSSTGEAEKLFF.